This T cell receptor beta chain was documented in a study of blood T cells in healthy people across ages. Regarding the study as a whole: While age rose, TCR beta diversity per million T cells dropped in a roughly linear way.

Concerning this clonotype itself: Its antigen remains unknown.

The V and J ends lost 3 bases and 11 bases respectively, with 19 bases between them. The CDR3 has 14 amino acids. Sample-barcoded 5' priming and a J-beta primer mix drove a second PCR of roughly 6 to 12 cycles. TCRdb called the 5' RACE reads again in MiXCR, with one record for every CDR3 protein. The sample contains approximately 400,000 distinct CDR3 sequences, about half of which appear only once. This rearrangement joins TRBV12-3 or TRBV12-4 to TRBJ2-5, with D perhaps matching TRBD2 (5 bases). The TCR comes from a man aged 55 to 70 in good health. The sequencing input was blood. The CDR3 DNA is TGTGCCAGCAGTTTCAAGACTATGAACAATGAGCAGTACTTC. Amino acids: CASSFKTMNNEQYF.